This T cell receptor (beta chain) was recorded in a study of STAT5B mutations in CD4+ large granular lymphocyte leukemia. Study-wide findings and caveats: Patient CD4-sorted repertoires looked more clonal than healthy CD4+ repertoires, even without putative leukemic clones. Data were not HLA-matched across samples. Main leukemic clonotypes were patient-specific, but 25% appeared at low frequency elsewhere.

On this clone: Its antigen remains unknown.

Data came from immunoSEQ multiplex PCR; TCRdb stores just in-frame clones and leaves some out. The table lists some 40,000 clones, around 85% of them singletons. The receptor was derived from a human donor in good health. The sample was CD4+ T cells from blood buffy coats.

DNA for the CDR3: TGCGCCAGCAGCTCCATCGGGAGAGACAGGAACACTGAAGCTTTCTTT. Translated: CASSSIGRDRNTEAFF. The chain carries TRBV5-1 and TRBJ1-1; TRBD1 might be the D (5 bases). Trimming took off 3 bases at V and 1 base at J, with 16 bases between the two ends. The V gene's germline CDR1 is SGHRS and CDR2 YFSETQ. This CDR3 has 16 residues. Drawing the rest from reference TRBV5-1 and TRBJ1-1, the complete variable domain is KAGVTQTPRYLIKTRGQQVTLSCSPISGHRSVSWYQQTPGQGLQFLFEYFSETQRNKGNFPGRFSGRQFSNSRSEMNVSTLELGDSALYLCASSSIGRDRNTEAFFGQGTRLTVV.